These 8 T cell receptor beta chains were all obtained from the same sample, sequenced in a study of early T cells in non-severe SARS-CoV-2 infection. Each CDR3 protein gets one entry after TCRdb re-called the 5' RACE reads with MiXCR. The sample has 65,000 to 70,000 distinct CDR3 sequences; 9% to 15% are singletons. The sequenced material came from whole blood. Receptors originate from an adult who was a healthcare worker with PCR-confirmed SARS-CoV-2 infection or an uninfected control (not recorded which).

V is TRBV6-5 and J is TRBJ1-1; D may be TRBD1 (5 bases). CDR3 length: 14 residues. The germline CDR1 and CDR2 sequences are MNHEY and SVGAGI. V shed 0 bases and J shed 3 bases, with 8 bases lying between them. The CDR3 sequence is CASSYSKGHTEAFF. CDR3 nucleotide sequence: TGTGCCAGCAGTTACTCGAAGGGGCACACTGAAGCTTTCTTT.

This clonotype has a count of ten or more. The CDR3 reads CSARELDPQGYGYTF. CDR3 DNA: TGCAGTGCTAGAGAACTGGACCCGCAGGGCTATGGCTACACCTTC. The chain employs TRBV20-1 and TRBJ1-2; TRBD1 might be the D (5 bases). CDR3 length equals 15 residues. Looked up from germline, CDR1 is DFQATT and CDR2 is SNEGSKA (reference sequence). The germline V and J ends were trimmed by 0 bases and 4 bases, with 15 bases remaining between them.

There are many counts of this clonotype. The CDR3 DNA is TGTGCCACCCAAGACCACTCTGGGGCCAACGTCCTGACTTTC. The encoded protein is CATQDHSGANVLTF. The chain is built from TRBV7-9 and TRBJ2-6; D remains ambiguous. The CDR3 covers 14 residues. The V gene lost 10 bases and the J gene lost 0 bases, with 10 bases spanning the gap. In germline, CDR1 is SEHNR, CDR2 FQNEAQ (reference sequence).

This clonotype was counted at least ten times. The chain joins TRBV18 to TRBJ1-3; tentative D call: TRBD1 (5 bases). Deletions cut 0 bases from V and 4 bases from J, with 10 bases between. The germline V gene has CDR1 KGHSH and CDR2 LQKENI. CDR3 size: 15 residues. CDR3 nucleotide sequence: TGTGCCAGCTCACCACCGGAGGGGTTCGGAAACACCATATATTTT. Encoded protein: CASSPPEGFGNTIYF.

To note about this clonotype: A much bigger clone sits one base away, suggesting this may be a read error. The V gene is TRBV6-2 or TRBV6-3, the J gene TRBJ2-1; D is possibly TRBD1 (5 bases). Trimming removed 2 bases at V and 5 bases at J, with 19 bases between. The CDR3 has 17 residues. CDR1 and CDR2 (germline): MNHEY, SVGEGT. CDR3 residues: CASSYRKQALINNEQFF. CDR3 in DNA: TGTGCCAGCAGTTACCGAAAACAGGCACTTATAAACAATGAGCAGTTCTTC.

The V and J genes are TRBV18 and TRBJ2-7; 9 nucleotides line up with TRBD1. CDR1 and CDR2 from the germline V gene are KGHSH and LQKENI. Germline trimming cut 6 bases from V and 3 bases from J; bases unmatched to any gene: 6. The CDR3 is made up of 14 amino acids. CDR3 coding DNA: TGTGCCAGCTCGCTCGACAGGGGGGACTACGAGCAGTACTTC. Protein sequence: CASSLDRGDYEQYF.

The rearrangement uses TRBV7-3 and TRBJ2-5, with a possible D match to TRBD2 (5 bases). Looked up from germline, CDR1 is SGHTA and CDR2 is FQGTGA. Trimming cost V 2 bases and J 2 bases, with 12 bases left between them. This CDR3 is 15 amino acids long. The CDR3 DNA reads as TGTGCCAGCAGCTTAGGCCCGCAGCGGCAAGAGACCCAGTACTTC. Amino acid sequence: CASSLGPQRQETQYF.

The chain uses TRBV30 and TRBJ1-1; D perhaps matches TRBD1 (6 bases). CDR3 length: 12 residues. Trimming took off 4 bases at V and 8 bases at J, with 14 bases between the two ends. Per germline, CDR1 GTSNPN and CDR2 SVGIG (reference sequence). CDR3 nucleotides: TGTGCCTGGACTGACAGGCTAAGCGAAGCTTTCTTT. Amino acids: CAWTDRLSEAFF.